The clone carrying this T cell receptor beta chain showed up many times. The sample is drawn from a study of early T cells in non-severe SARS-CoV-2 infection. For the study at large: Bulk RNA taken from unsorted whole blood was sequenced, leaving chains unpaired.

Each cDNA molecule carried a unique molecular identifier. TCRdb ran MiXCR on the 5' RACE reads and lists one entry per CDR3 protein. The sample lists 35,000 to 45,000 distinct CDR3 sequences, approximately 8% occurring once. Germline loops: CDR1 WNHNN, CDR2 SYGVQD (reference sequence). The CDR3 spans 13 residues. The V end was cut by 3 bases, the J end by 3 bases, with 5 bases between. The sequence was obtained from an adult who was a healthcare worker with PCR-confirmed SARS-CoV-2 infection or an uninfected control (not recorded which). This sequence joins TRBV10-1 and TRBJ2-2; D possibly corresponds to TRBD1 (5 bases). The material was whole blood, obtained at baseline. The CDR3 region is CASSDRDTGELFF. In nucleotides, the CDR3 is TGCGCCAGCAGTGACAGGGACACCGGGGAGCTGTTTTTT.